The 5 T cell receptor beta chains listed next were all sequenced from one sample in a study of OX40 agonist ivuxolimab in advanced cancers. Sequencing used immunoSEQ multiplex PCR; TCRdb keeps in-frame clones, though not all of them. The sample lists approximately 79,000 clones; 85% to 95% were seen once. The sequencing used CD4+ or CD8+ T cells sorted from blood, collected in a trial of the OX40 agonist ivuxolimab. These TCRs come from an adult with an advanced solid tumor such as melanoma, head and neck, liver or kidney cancer.

V usage is TRBV7-8 and J usage is TRBJ1-1; 11 bases fit TRBD1. Germline CDR1 reads SGHVS; CDR2 reads FQNEAQ. The V segment lost 5 bases and the J segment 1 base; nucleotides outside the gene matches: 6. The CDR3 consists of 16 residues. CDR3 region: CASSPGTGGTNTEAFF. CDR3 nucleotide sequence: TGTGCCAGCAGCCCGGGGACAGGGGGGACGAACACTGAAGCTTTCTTT.

The DNA for the CDR3 is TGCGCCAGCAGCCAAAGGGTTGGATCTATGGATGAGCAGTTCTTC. Amino acids: CASSQRVGSMDEQFF. The rearrangement uses TRBV4-3 and TRBJ2-1; D call uncertain. Germline V gene data show CDR1 as LGHNA and CDR2 as YSLEER. V was shortened by 2 bases and J by 8 bases, with 16 bases between the two germline ends. The CDR3 totals 15 residues.

The chain combines TRBV9 with TRBJ2-1; 7 positions match TRBD1. CDR1 is SGDLS and CDR2 is YYNGEE in the germline V gene. The CDR3 extends over 15 amino acids. V gave up 4 bases and J gave up 2 bases; unmatched junction bases: 6. The CDR3 region has the DNA TGTGCCAGCAGCTATGGACAGGAGGCCTACAATGAGCAGTTCTTC. It translates to CASSYGQEAYNEQFF.

The V call is TRBV27, the J call TRBJ2-5, with 9 bases lining up with TRBD2. The germline CDR1 and CDR2 sequences are MNHEY and SMNVEV (reference sequence). V was pared by 1 base and J by 5 bases, with 8 bases of the junction left unmatched. The CDR3 has 16 residues. The DNA for the CDR3 is TGTGCCAGCAGTTTATTGGCTAGCGGGGAAAGGGAGACCCAGTACTTC. It yields the protein CASSLLASGERETQYF.

The CDR3 loop is CASSLGGRPLETQYF. The CDR3 region has the DNA TGTGCCAGCAGCTTAGGCGGGAGGCCATTGGAGACCCAGTACTTC. The V call is TRBV7-3, the J call TRBJ2-5, with 8 nucleotides matching TRBD2. Germline V gives CDR1 SGHTA, CDR2 FQGTGA. The CDR3 loop spans 15 amino acids. J was trimmed by 5 bases and V by 2 bases; bases with no gene match: 7. Complete variable domain (other parts from reference TRBV7-3 and TRBJ2-5): GAGVSQTPSNKVTEKGKYVELRCDPISGHTALYWYRQSLGQGPEFLIYFQGTGAADDSGLPNDRFFAVRPEGSVSTLKIQRTERGDSAVYLCASSLGGRPLETQYFGPGTRLLVL.